The 9 T cell receptor beta chains presented below share a single source sample, sequenced in a study of blood T cells in healthy people across ages. For the second PCR, which ran for about 7 to 11 cycles, a sample-barcoded 5' primer and a J-beta primer mix were used. TCRdb redid the calling of the 5' RACE reads with MiXCR, one entry per CDR3 protein. The sample records about 640,000 distinct CDR3 sequences, under 65% being singletons. Sequenced: blood. The receptor set was obtained from a man between 60 and 75 years old in good health.

The chain is built from TRBV20-1 and TRBJ2-5, with D possibly TRBD2 on 6 matching bases. The germline V gene has CDR1 DFQATT and CDR2 SNEGSKA (reference sequence). The CDR3 length is 13 residues. Deletions cut 0 bases from V and 5 bases from J, with 10 bases between. The CDR3 reads CSARDSGVETQYF. The CDR3 DNA follows: TGCAGTGCTAGAGATAGCGGCGTGGAGACCCAGTACTTC.

Only one count was recorded for this clonotype. The J gene is TRBJ2-2, the V gene TRBV12-3 or TRBV12-4; 7 nucleotides align to TRBD1. The CDR3 runs to 17 residues. V shed 5 bases and J 0 bases; nucleotides not matched to a gene: 9. The CDR3: CASSRIRQGTNTGELFF. CDR3 nucleotides: TGTGCCAGCAGTAGGATAAGACAGGGAACGAACACCGGGGAGCTGTTTTTT.

This clonotype was recorded only once. One end of the junction is discordant with germline, which a read error may explain. V gene TRBV7-9 combines with J gene TRBJ2-3; possible D gene TRBD2, 5 bases. From germline, CDR1 is SEHNR and CDR2 FQNEAQ (reference sequence). The CDR3 spans 15 residues. CDR3 DNA sequence: TGTGCCAGCAGCCTAGCACGGGCGGTCACAGATACGCAGTATTTT. Protein: CASSLARAVTDTQYF.

Details on this clonotype: At one end, the junction sequence differs from germline, possibly due to a read error. V gene TRBV5-1 combines with J gene TRBJ2-3; TRBD2 matches at 8 bases. CDR1 and CDR2 from the germline V gene are SGHRS and YFSETQ. The CDR3 spans 15 residues. This CDR3 is CAGSLDGGVTDTQYF. CDR3 bases: TGCGCCGGCAGCTTGGACGGGGGGGTGACAGATACGCAGTATTTT.

This clonotype was counted between two and nine times. V gene TRBV20-1 combines with J gene TRBJ1-1; D uncertain. The CDR3 runs to 14 residues. Deletions cut 1 base from V and 1 base from J, with 10 bases between. CDR1 and CDR2 (germline): DFQATT, SNEGSKA (reference sequence). CDR3 coding DNA: TGCAGTGCTAGAGCGGGTGCCAAGAACACTGAAGCTTTCTTT. Translation: CSARAGAKNTEAFF.

This rearrangement joins TRBV6-4 to TRBJ2-3; D may be TRBD2 (6 bases). Germline V lookup: CDR1 MRHNA, CDR2 SNTAGT. There are 13 residues in the CDR3. V gave up 8 bases and J gave up 2 bases, with 11 bases separating them. The CDR3 nucleotides read TGTGCCAGCTCAAGGGACTTCACAGATACGCAGTATTTT. It codes for CASSRDFTDTQYF.

Turning to this clonotype: One base away lies a much larger clone, so this may be a sequencing read error. The chain has TRBV29-1 and TRBJ2-4, with D hard to call. The CDR3 length is 12 residues. Germline V gene data show CDR1 as SQVTM and CDR2 as ANQGSEA. V lost 3 bases, J lost 13 bases, and 16 bases lay in between. This CDR3 reads CSVDLHGGEQYF. In DNA form, the CDR3 reads TGCAGCGTTGACCTACACGGTGGAGAGCAGTACTTC.

On this clonotype: The junction differs from germline at one of its ends, possibly a read error. The genes are TRBV12-3 or TRBV12-4 and TRBJ2-3; D may be TRBD1 (5 bases). CDR3 length: 13 amino acids. This CDR3 is CASSLAQTDTRYF. CDR3 nucleotides: TGTGCCAGCAGTTTAGCGCAGACAGATACGCGGTATTTT.

This clonotype was recorded a few times. The CDR3 coding sequence is TGTGCCAGCAGTTTTCGGGGGTTAGCCAAAAACATTCAGTACTTC. Translation gives CASSFRGLAKNIQYF. The V and J genes are TRBV6-2 or TRBV6-3 and TRBJ2-4; a weak D match, TRBD2 (6 bases). The germline gives CDR1 MNHEY, CDR2 SVGEGT. V lost 4 bases to trimming and J lost 0 bases, with 10 bases between them. The CDR3 totals 15 residues.